This T cell receptor (beta chain) was profiled in a study of blood T cell repertoires in COVID-19. Whole-study context: The United States, Italy and Spain provided the acute and convalescent COVID-19 samples. T cells, B-cell-depleted T cells, or PBMCs supplied cDNA or gDNA.

The V gene end was trimmed by 0 bases and the J gene end by 2 bases; junction bases not matched to a gene: 7. Germline assignment: CDR1 LGHNA and CDR2 YNFKEQ. The CDR3 is made up of 16 amino acids. Per the original data handling: Estimates of nucleated cell counts were drawn from the amplification of reference gene primers. Sequencing was performed with immunoSEQ multiplex PCR; in TCRdb, only in-frame clones are kept and a portion is missing. The V and J calls and clone size were taken over from that table, and D and trimming were inferred from the DNA. The repertoire includes fewer than 250,000 clones, roughly four fifths of them detected once, and approximately 4.5% sits in the top ten.

This sequence was found in a woman between 65 and 79 years old with acute or convalescent COVID-19. The genes are TRBV4-2 and TRBJ2-7; the match to TRBD2 covers 7 bases. What was sequenced was peripheral blood. This CDR3 is CASSQDGSGDPYEQYF. CDR3 DNA sequence: TGTGCCAGCAGCCAAGATGGGAGCGGGGATCCCTACGAGCAGTACTTC.